Given below is one TCR beta chain in context. Its specificity is unknown. This entry belongs to a study of T-cell memory formation after mild COVID-19. Overall study context: Clustering of TCRs was largely donor specific.

Study-wide results and caveats: Most CD4+ clones that shrank were in CM and EM, while CD8+ ones turned up in EMRA.

TCRdb re-called the 5' RACE reads through MiXCR, storing one row per CDR3 protein. This sample has 350,000 or so distinct CDR3 sequences; about 21% occur once, and the top ten carry under 15%. Trimming stripped 2 bases from V and 5 bases from J, with 15 bases between. The V gene's germline CDR1 is DFQATT and CDR2 SNEGSKA (reference sequence). The CDR3 contains 14 residues. This clonotype was sampled from an adult woman who had mild COVID-19 (a few samples of this study predate the infection). Cell type and time point are not known. Source material: PBMCs or a T cell subset sorted from them (not recorded which). The chain combines TRBV20-1 with TRBJ2-5; no definite D call. The CDR3 region has the DNA TGCAGTGCTAGAAAGGGCCCTTCAGAGGAGACCCAGTACTTC. This gives the protein CSARKGPSEETQYF.